This T cell receptor (beta chain) originates from a study of CD8+ T cells in alopecia areata. This clone occurred a few times. V lost 3 bases, J lost 1 base, and 7 bases lay in between. The CDR3 is 15 residues long. The germline V gene has CDR1 SGHTA and CDR2 FQGNSA. The sequencing template was cDNA reverse transcribed from extracted RNA. The repertoire was sequenced with immunoSEQ multiplex PCR; TCRdb's copy has only in-frame clones and lacks some. Of 140,000 to 150,000 clones in the sample, 51% are singletons; the top ten hold 0.95% to 1%. The genes are TRBV7-2 and TRBJ2-6; no definite D call. The TCR sequence derives from a human donor with alopecia areata. Source: CD4+ T cells sorted from blood, taken at week 0. The CDR3 sequence: CASSFGGSGANVLTF. The CDR3 DNA sequence: TGTGCCAGCAGCTTCGGTGGATCTGGGGCCAACGTCCTGACTTTC.